These T cell receptor beta chains were read from a single sample in a study of OX40 agonist ivuxolimab in advanced cancers. Some clones are missing from TCRdb's copy, which holds only in-frame ones; the method was immunoSEQ multiplex PCR. This table has about 68,000 clones, 80% to 90% appearing once. Sequenced here: CD4+ or CD8+ T cells sorted from blood, sampled in a trial of the OX40 agonist ivuxolimab. These receptor sequences come from an adult with an advanced solid tumor such as melanoma, head and neck, liver or kidney cancer. The CDR3 runs from the conserved cysteine through the conserved F or W. A D gene is named only where the DNA matches it firmly. The size entry is marked missing in some rows and otherwise reads once, few, many or a size class.

v_call	clone_size	j_call	d_call	cdr3_length	cdr3_aa	cdr3_nt
TRBV2	.	TRBJ2-2	.	14	CASSLGGNTGELFF	TGTGCCAGCAGCCTGGGGGGGAACACCGGGGAGCTGTTTTTT
TRBV7-8	once	TRBJ1-2	TRBD1	14	CASSSRAGTGGYTF	TGTGCCAGCAGCTCTAGGGCAGGGACAGGCGGCTACACCTTC
TRBV30	.	TRBJ2-5	.	12	CAWQGIQETQYF	TGTGCCTGGCAGGGCATCCAAGAGACCCAGTACTTC
TRBV7-2	.	TRBJ1-1	.	14	CASSFQGGNTEAFF	TGTGCCAGCAGCTTCCAGGGCGGGAACACTGAAGCTTTCTTT
TRBV28	few	TRBJ2-1	.	16	CAFQLRDFSSYNEQFF	TGTGCCTTCCAACTCAGGGACTTCAGCTCCTACAATGAGCAGTTCTTC
TRBV4-3	.	TRBJ2-2	TRBD2	18	CASSQGLAGSANTGELFF	TGCGCCAGCAGCCAAGGGCTAGCGGGAAGCGCGAACACCGGGGAGCTGTTTTTT
TRBV2	.	TRBJ1-5	TRBD1	15	CASSESRGLDQPQHF	TGTGCCAGCAGTGAATCTAGGGGGCTGGATCAGCCCCAGCATTTT
TRBV4-3	.	TRBJ2-2	TRBD2	15	CASSQSGRAVGELFF	TGCGCCAGCAGCCAGTCCGGGAGGGCCGTCGGGGAGCTGTTTTTT
TRBV11-2	.	TRBJ2-7	.	15	CASSLGFSGSYEQYF	TGTGCCAGCAGCTTAGGTTTTAGCGGCTCCTACGAGCAGTACTTC
TRBV29-1	once	TRBJ1-1	.	13	CSVLWGGNIEAFF	TGCAGCGTTTTGTGGGGGGGGAACATTGAAGCTTTCTTT
TRBV7-9	.	TRBJ2-1	.	12	CASSPAKSEQFF	TGTGCCAGCAGCCCAGCTAAGAGTGAGCAGTTCTTC
TRBV5-6	.	TRBJ2-7	TRBD1	15	CASSIRTGYDYEQYF	TGTGCCAGCAGCATACGGACAGGATATGACTACGAGCAGTACTTC
TRBV6-5	.	TRBJ2-1	.	14	CASSRAGRFNEQFF	TGTGCCAGCAGTAGGGCCGGGCGATTCAATGAGCAGTTCTTC
TRBV4-3	.	TRBJ1-2	.	15	CASSQEGTVGTGYTF	TGCGCCAGCAGCCAAGAGGGGACCGTCGGGACTGGCTACACCTTC
TRBV4-2	.	TRBJ2-1	TRBD2	15	CASTPGLGAYNEQFF	TGTGCCAGCACCCCGGGACTAGGTGCCTACAATGAGCAGTTCTTC
TRBV18	.	TRBJ2-5	TRBD1	16	CASSPRDRVIQETQYF	TGTGCCAGCTCACCAAGGGACAGGGTGATACAGGAGACCCAGTACTTC
TRBV28	.	TRBJ1-2	.	17	CASNPASTVPTNYGYTF	TGTGCCAGCAACCCAGCTTCTACAGTACCCACTAACTATGGCTACACCTTC
TRBV28	.	TRBJ2-2	TRBD2	14	CASRRSGSTGELFF	TGTGCCAGCAGAAGGAGCGGGAGCACCGGGGAGCTGTTTTTT
TRBV6-5	.	TRBJ2-7	.	14	CASRDGEFSYEQYF	TGTGCCAGTAGGGACGGGGAGTTCTCCTACGAGCAGTACTTC
TRBV9	.	TRBJ2-7	.	14	CASSVQGISYEQYF	TGTGCCAGCAGCGTACAGGGGATAAGCTACGAGCAGTACTTC
TRBV19	.	TRBJ2-1	.	16	CASSISRQELANEQFF	TGTGCCAGTAGTATCAGTCGACAGGAATTGGCCAATGAGCAGTTCTTC
TRBV28	once	TRBJ2-1	.	15	CASRMTWDWRNEQFF	TGTGCCAGCAGGATGACCTGGGACTGGCGAAATGAGCAGTTCTTC
TRBV18	.	TRBJ2-1	.	14	CASWDQLTGNEQFF	TGTGCCAGCTGGGACCAGCTCACGGGGAATGAGCAGTTCTTC
TRBV27	.	TRBJ2-5	.	13	CASSPDSRGTQYF	TGTGCCAGCAGCCCCGACAGTCGGGGGACCCAGTACTTC
TRBV28	.	TRBJ2-3	TRBD2	16	CASSWGLAGFADTQYF	TGTGCCAGCAGTTGGGGACTAGCGGGATTTGCAGATACGCAGTATTTT
TRBV7-2	.	TRBJ2-3	.	12	CASSASTDTQYF	TGTGCCAGCAGCGCTAGCACAGATACGCAGTATTTT
TRBV4-2	.	TRBJ2-2	.	15	CASSPHGQNTGELFF	TGTGCCAGCAGCCCCCACGGTCAGAACACCGGGGAGCTGTTTTTT
TRBV11-2	.	TRBJ1-5	.	15	CASSQGGGEYQPQHF	TGTGCCAGCAGCCAGGGCGGTGGGGAGTATCAGCCCCAGCATTTT
TRBV5-4	.	TRBJ2-7	TRBD2	15	CASSLAGGGSYEQYF	TGTGCCAGCAGCCTAGCGGGAGGTGGGTCCTACGAGCAGTACTTC
TRBV29-1	.	TRBJ2-7	.	12	CSVGLTGYEQYF	TGCAGCGTTGGCCTGACAGGTTACGAGCAGTACTTC
TRBV28	few	TRBJ2-7	.	16	CASSFPIVGSSYEQYF	TGTGCCAGCAGTTTCCCGATTGTGGGGAGCTCCTACGAGCAGTACTTC